This is a list of T cell receptor beta chains from one sample in a study of blood T cell repertoires in COVID-19. Generated by immunoSEQ multiplex PCR, the TCRdb table keeps only in-frame clones and is missing some. The sample has around 200,000 clones, 90% seen once. The specimen sequenced was PBMCs or T cells enriched from blood (not recorded which). The receptors originated from a man aged 30-40 years who had recovered from COVID-19. Each CDR3 is given with its conserved first and last residue. The D gene is left open where the match is weak. Clone sizes are given selectively: once, few, many, or a class where the clone is expanded.

>17|NA|TRBD1|TRBV19|TRBJ1-4
CASSMVQGATASEKLFF
TGTGCCAGTAGTATGGTTCAGGGGGCTACAGCTAGTGAAAAACTGTTTTTT
>14|NA|TRBD1|TRBV29-1|TRBJ1-1
CSVVSGTGGTEAFF
TGCAGCGTAGTATCCGGGACAGGTGGCACTGAAGCTTTCTTT
>15|NA|NA|TRBV30|TRBJ2-7
CAWSGYSRASYEQYF
TGTGCCTGGAGTGGCTACTCTAGAGCCTCCTACGAGCAGTACTTC
>12|NA|NA|TRBV5-8|TRBJ1-1
CASSIRGTEAFF
TGTGCCAGCAGCATACGGGGCACTGAAGCTTTCTTT
>14|NA|TRBD1|TRBV18|TRBJ1-1
CASSPNRGYTEAFF
TGTGCCAGCTCACCGAACAGGGGTTACACTGAAGCTTTCTTT
>16|NA|TRBD1|TRBV4-3|TRBJ2-7
CASSQDMGTGGYEQYF
TGCGCCAGCAGCCAAGATATGGGGACAGGTGGTTACGAGCAGTACTTC
>15|NA|TRBD1|TRBV5-5|TRBJ1-4
CASSLGDRLGEKLFF
TGTGCCAGCAGCTTGGGGGACAGGCTGGGGGAAAAACTGTTTTTT
>14|NA|TRBD1|TRBV18|TRBJ1-6
CASSRDRGQSPLHF
TGTGCCAGCTCACGGGACAGGGGGCAATCACCCCTCCACTTT
>14|once|NA|TRBV4-2|TRBJ2-2
CASSQDGRAGELFF
TGTGCCAGCAGCCAAGATGGCCGGGCCGGGGAGCTGTTTTTT
>16|NA|TRBD2|TRBV4-3|TRBJ2-5
CASSQEGTSLRETQYF
TGCGCCAGCAGCCAAGAAGGGACTAGCCTTAGGGAGACCCAGTACTTC
>14|NA|TRBD1|TRBV2|TRBJ1-2
CASSEGTGDYGYTF
TGTGCCAGCAGTGAAGGGACAGGGGACTATGGCTACACCTTC
>13|NA|NA|TRBV14|TRBJ1-5
CASSHNSNQPQHF
TGTGCCAGCAGCCATAATAGCAATCAGCCCCAGCATTTT
>17|many|TRBD1|TRBV6-2/TRBV6-3|TRBJ1-1
CASSYYFQGASNTEAFF
TGTGCCAGCAGTTACTACTTCCAGGGGGCCTCCAACACTGAAGCTTTCTTT
>13|NA|NA|TRBV11-3|TRBJ2-3
CASSRGSADTQYF
TGTGCCAGCAGTCGGGGGAGCGCAGATACGCAGTATTTT
>14|NA|NA|TRBV5-5|TRBJ1-5
CASSFLSENQPQHF
TGTGCCAGCAGCTTTCTGTCAGAAAATCAGCCCCAGCATTTT
>18|few|TRBD2|TRBV5-1|TRBJ2-3
CASSLSTSGRRDTDTQYF
TGCGCCAGCAGCTTGAGTACTAGCGGGAGAAGGGACACAGATACGCAGTATTTT
>16|once|TRBD1|TRBV9|TRBJ1-2
CASSVGAGGGNYGYTF
TGTGCCAGCAGCGTAGGTGCAGGGGGCGGAAACTATGGCTACACCTTC
>17|NA|TRBD1|TRBV18|TRBJ1-1
CASSPPRDRKSHTEAFF
TGTGCCAGCTCACCACCACGGGACAGAAAATCGCACACTGAAGCTTTCTTT
>16|once|TRBD1|TRBV28|TRBJ1-4
CASSLSGQGDSEKLFF
TGTGCCAGCAGCCTCAGCGGACAGGGCGATAGTGAAAAACTGTTTTTT
>14|NA|NA|TRBV7-9|TRBJ2-1
CASSLGSSYNEQFF
TGTGCCAGCAGCTTAGGTTCTTCCTACAATGAGCAGTTCTTC
>13|NA|NA|TRBV4-1|TRBJ1-1
CASSQGQANEAFF
TGCGCCAGCAGCCAAGGACAGGCCAATGAAGCTTTCTTT
>13|NA|NA|TRBV29-1|TRBJ2-3
CSVGYTSTDTQYF
TGCAGCGTTGGGTACACAAGCACAGATACGCAGTATTTT
>11|NA|NA|TRBV30|TRBJ2-7
CAWTGTNEQYF
TGTGCCTGGACAGGTACCAACGAGCAGTACTTC
>15|once|TRBD1|TRBV4-1|TRBJ1-1
CASSPIQGIDTEAFF
TGCGCCAGCAGCCCTATACAGGGGATAGACACTGAAGCTTTCTTT
>12|NA|NA|TRBV30|TRBJ1-2
CALRGVSYGYTF
TGTGCCTTAAGGGGCGTTAGCTATGGCTACACCTTC
>12|NA|NA|TRBV5-1|TRBJ2-7
CASSLTDYEQYF
TGCGCCAGCAGCTTGACAGACTACGAGCAGTACTTC
>13|once|NA|TRBV12-3/TRBV12-4|TRBJ1-2
CASSTGQAYGYTF
TGTGCCAGCAGCACAGGGCAGGCCTATGGCTACACCTTC
>13|NA|NA|TRBV19|TRBJ2-7
CASSPFVRYEQYF
TGTGCCAGTAGTCCCTTTGTCCGTTACGAGCAGTACTTC
>14|NA|NA|TRBV5-1|TRBJ1-5
CASSLQGGNQPQHF
TGCGCCAGCAGCTTGCAGGGTGGCAATCAGCCCCAGCATTTT
>15|NA|NA|TRBV28|TRBJ2-1
CASRVDRRSYNEQFF
TGTGCCAGCAGAGTCGACAGGCGCTCCTACAATGAGCAGTTCTTC
>17|NA|NA|TRBV30|TRBJ1-2
CACPLRGSPNGGYGYTF
TGTGCCTGTCCCCTTAGAGGGTCCCCAAACGGAGGGTATGGCTACACCTTC
>17|NA|NA|TRBV28|TRBJ2-3
CASSSPFRLARTDTQYF
TGTGCCAGCAGTTCCCCGTTCCGTCTAGCGCGCACAGATACGCAGTATTTT
>13|few|TRBD1|TRBV24-1|TRBJ1-2
CATGTGGGYGYTF
TGTGCCACCGGGACAGGGGGAGGGTATGGCTACACCTTC
>16|NA|TRBD1|TRBV7-6|TRBJ2-4
CASSSGTGESKNIQYF
TGTGCCAGCAGCTCCGGGACAGGGGAATCCAAAAACATTCAGTACTTC
>15|NA|TRBD1|TRBV2|TRBJ1-1
CASSDPTGANTEAFF
TGTGCCAGCAGTGACCCGACAGGGGCGAACACTGAAGCTTTCTTT
>15|NA|TRBD2|TRBV15|TRBJ2-1
CATSVSGGSYNEQFF
TGTGCCACCAGCGTTAGCGGGGGCTCTTACAATGAGCAGTTCTTC
>15|once|NA|TRBV9|TRBJ1-6
CASSVDGRDNSPLHF
TGTGCCAGCAGCGTAGACGGGCGGGATAATTCACCCCTCCACTTT
>15|NA|TRBD2|TRBV27|TRBJ2-1
CASSLPSGNYNEQFF
TGTGCCAGCAGTTTACCCAGCGGGAACTACAATGAGCAGTTCTTC
>14|NA|NA|TRBV6-2/TRBV6-3|TRBJ2-7
CASSPSTTPYEQYF
TGTGCCAGCAGTCCGTCCACTACTCCCTACGAGCAGTACTTC
>19|NA|TRBD1|TRBV11-3|TRBJ2-6
CASIRNGTGGSSGANVLTF
TGTGCCAGCATCCGAAACGGGACAGGGGGCAGCTCTGGGGCCAACGTCCTGACTTTC
>14|NA|TRBD1|TRBV18|TRBJ1-1
CASSPPGQGFWAFF
TGTGCCAGCTCACCACCGGGACAGGGATTTTGGGCTTTCTTT
>14|NA|TRBD2|TRBV27|TRBJ2-1
CASRRLAGVDEQFF
TGTGCCAGCAGGAGACTAGCGGGAGTGGATGAGCAGTTCTTC
>15|NA|TRBD1|TRBV4-1|TRBJ1-4
CASSHPGQGNEKLFF
TGCGCCAGCAGCCACCCGGGACAGGGTAATGAAAAACTGTTTTTT
>17|NA|NA|TRBV28|TRBJ2-2
CASSFSSGTKNTGELFF
TGTGCCAGCAGTTTTTCGAGCGGAACCAAGAACACCGGGGAGCTGTTTTTT
>15|NA|NA|TRBV14|TRBJ1-2
CASRRRGEPIRGYTF
TGTGCCAGCAGGCGACGGGGAGAACCTATTCGTGGCTACACCTTC
>16|NA|TRBD2|TRBV4-3|TRBJ2-3
CASSQDPRGGTDTQYF
TGCGCCAGCAGCCAAGATCCCCGGGGGGGCACAGATACGCAGTATTTT
>12|NA|NA|TRBV11-1|TRBJ1-4
CASSGLDEKLFF
TGTGCCAGCAGCGGACTCGATGAAAAACTGTTTTTT